This T cell receptor beta chain was captured in a study of immune evolution from preneoplasia to lung adenocarcinoma. Overall study context: HLA loss of heterozygosity: 6% to 7.5% AIS, more than 14% MIA, approximately 35% ADC, none AAH.

There are 14 residues in the CDR3. Germline CDR1 and CDR2: KGHSH and LQKENI. Trimming cost V 5 bases and J 8 bases; bases outside gene matches: 9. Overall study findings and caveats: KRAS-mutant nodules had the highest T cell clonality. Top clone frequencies peaked in normal lung, apparently declining through invasive adenocarcinoma.

Comment on this clone: Antigen specificity is unknown.

H&E slides confirmed each diagnosis, reviewed by two pathologists independently. Repertoires were generated with immunoSEQ multiplex PCR, while TCRdb's copy carries only in-frame clones and drops some. The data contain around 25,000 clones, 74% of them seen just once; the ten biggest clones take up 5.7%. The sequence was obtained from a person aged 55 to 75 with invasive lung adenocarcinoma. Some clones in this sample may be carry-over from other donors' samples. Source material: FFPE invasive lung adenocarcinoma tissue. V usage is TRBV18 and J usage is TRBJ2-1; 7 nucleotides agree with TRBD2. This chain's CDR3 is CASSSYGGSDEQFF. The CDR3 DNA reads as TGTGCCAGCTCATCTTACGGGGGGTCGGATGAGCAGTTCTTC. The complete variable domain, with remaining parts taken from reference TRBV18 and TRBJ2-1, reads NAGVMQNPRHLVRRRGQEARLRCSPMKGHSHVYWYRQLPEEGLKFMVYLQKENIIDESGMPKERFSAEFPKEGPSILRIQQVVRGDSAAYFCASSSYGGSDEQFFGPGTRLTVL.